This T cell receptor beta chain was recorded in a study of blood T cell repertoires in COVID-19. Overall study context: Acute and convalescent COVID-19 samples came from the United States, Italy and Spain. PBMCs, B-cell-depleted T cells, or T cells were the source of the cDNA or gDNA that made up the material.

Those who participated ranged in age from roughly 18 to 89 years and resided in approximately 23 US areas. Sequencing was performed with immunoSEQ multiplex PCR; in TCRdb, only in-frame clones are kept and a portion is missing. The repertoire holds 200,000 to 250,000 clones, with approximately 86% as singletons. This CDR3 has 15 amino acids. Germline loops: CDR1 SEHNR, CDR2 FQNEAQ (reference sequence). Trimming removed 5 bases from V and 8 bases from J; junction bases left unmatched: 11. The specimen sequenced was PBMCs or T cells enriched from blood (not recorded which). This sequence originates from a woman between 35 and 50 years old with acute COVID-19. The gene calls are TRBV7-9 and TRBJ1-2, with 10 bases that match TRBD1. Written as DNA, the CDR3 is TGTGCCAGCAGCGATGCGGGACAGGGGAGGGAAGGCTACACCTTC. Protein product: CASSDAGQGREGYTF.